Each of the 17 T cell receptor beta chains below was sequenced from the same sample in a study of patients and donors after allogeneic stem cell transplantation. A single record per CDR3 protein comes from TCRdb applying MiXCR to the RT-PCR reads. Found here are hundreds of thousands of distinct CDR3 sequences, 16% of them singletons; the top ten hold roughly 7%. The sequenced sample was blood, either unsorted or a sorted T cell fraction (not recorded which). The receptors here all came from a human donor who was either an allogeneic HSCT recipient or a stem cell or donor lymphocyte infusion donor (not recorded which). It is not recorded whose cells these are; they may come from a transplant donor.

In this sample, this clonotype turned up many times. The V gene is TRBV13, the J gene TRBJ2-2; D gene uncertain. V was pared by 0 bases and J by 1 base, with 3 bases between. Germline CDR1 and CDR2: PRHDT and FYEKMQ (reference sequence). The CDR3 spans 14 residues. CDR3 bases: TGTGCCAGCAGCTTAGGGTGGAACACCGGGGAGCTGTTTTTT. Translating gives CASSLGWNTGELFF.

The sample holds one count of this clonotype. V and J are TRBV28 and TRBJ1-5, with D possibly matching TRBD1 (5 bases). The CDR3 spans 14 residues. Germline loops: CDR1 MDHEN, CDR2 SYDVKM. V lost 6 bases, J lost 4 bases, and 13 bases lay in between. Here the CDR3 DNA reads TGTGCCAGCAGGGCGGGACCTGGGAATCAGCCCCAGCATTTT. Its protein product is CASRAGPGNQPQHF.

The rearrangement joins TRBV6-1 to TRBJ1-1, with TRBD1 matching 9 bases. CDR1 is MNHNS and CDR2 is SASEGT in the germline V gene. The V segment lost 5 bases and the J segment 3 bases; nucleotides outside the gene matches: 10. This CDR3 is 16 amino acids long. Written as DNA, the CDR3 is TGTGCCAGCAGTCAAATCACAGGGGGCTCAGACACTGAAGCTTTCTTT. Protein sequence: CASSQITGGSDTEAFF.

V usage is TRBV20-1 and J usage is TRBJ2-7; 10 bases align to TRBD1. With 4 bases clipped from V and 0 bases from J, the junction kept 12 bases outside the gene matches. The CDR3 is 17 residues long. Germline V gene lookup returns CDR1 DFQATT and CDR2 SNEGSKA (reference sequence). CDR3 coding DNA: TGCAGTGCTACCACCCGGGACAGGGGCTCCGTCTCCTACGAGCAGTACTTC. Protein: CSATTRDRGSVSYEQYF.

V usage is TRBV5-1 and J usage is TRBJ2-1, with 10 bases lining up with TRBD2. In germline, CDR1 is SGHRS, CDR2 YFSETQ. CDR3 size: 14 residues. The V segment lost 5 bases and the J segment 4 bases; nucleotides outside the gene matches: 3. DNA for the CDR3: TGCGCCAGCAGAGGACTAGCGGATTACAATGAGCAGTTCTTC. It is translated as CASRGLADYNEQFF.

This clonotype was found many times. V usage is TRBV7-3 and J usage is TRBJ2-3, with 7 bases aligning to TRBD1. CDR1 is SGHTA and CDR2 is FQGTGA in the germline V gene. The J segment lost 4 bases and the V segment lost 3 bases, leaving 7 bases of the junction unmatched. This CDR3 has 15 residues. The CDR3, as DNA: TGTGCCAGCAGCTTTGGGACAGCCTGGGCAGATACGCAGTATTTT. Encoded protein: CASSFGTAWADTQYF.

This clonotype was counted between two and nine times. This sequence joins TRBV20-1 and TRBJ2-7, with 11 bases fitting TRBD2. Trimming removed 0 bases from V and 6 bases from J; junction bases left unmatched: 7. The CDR3 is 15 residues long. Looked up from germline, CDR1 is DFQATT and CDR2 is SNEGSKA (reference sequence). This CDR3 reads CSARDLGLAASEQYF. The CDR3 coding sequence is TGCAGTGCTAGAGACCTGGGACTAGCGGCCAGCGAGCAGTACTTC.

This clonotype was counted a few times. The rearrangement uses TRBV24-1 and TRBJ2-1, with 8 positions matching TRBD2. Germline trimming cut 7 bases from V and 0 bases from J; bases unmatched to any gene: 4. Germline V gene sequence: CDR1 KGHDR, CDR2 SFDVKD. The CDR3 totals 15 residues. CDR3 sequence: CATSAGGISYNEQFF. In DNA, the CDR3 is TGTGCCACCAGCGCGGGGGGAATCTCCTACAATGAGCAGTTCTTC.

The chain carries TRBV6-5 and TRBJ2-2; D assignment may be TRBD1 or TRBD2 (6 bases each). There are 15 residues in the CDR3. The ends were cut back, 2 bases at V and 7 bases at J, with 14 bases in the middle. Per the germline V gene, CDR1 is MNHEY and CDR2 is SVGAGI. The CDR3 sequence is CASSYIPGAGGELFF. CDR3 sequence (DNA): TGTGCCAGCAGTTACATACCGGGGGCTGGCGGGGAGCTGTTTTTT.

J is TRBJ2-7 and V is TRBV7-3, with D tentatively TRBD1 (6 bases). CDR3 size: 15 residues. Germline V lookup: CDR1 SGHTA, CDR2 FQGTGA. Trimming pared 7 bases from V and 3 bases from J, leaving 19 bases between. The CDR3 region is CASTDLQGMIYEQYF. The CDR3 DNA reads TGTGCCAGCACCGATTTACAGGGTATGATCTACGAGCAGTACTTC.

Only a few counts were recorded for this clonotype. This chain uses TRBV4-1 with TRBJ2-5; D is uncertain. CDR1 and CDR2 from the germline V gene are MGHRA and YSYEKL. CDR3 size: 16 residues. V was clipped by 4 bases and J by 3 bases, with 18 bases between them. CDR3 bases: TGCGCCAGCAGCCTCCGGACGGTGGAAAGTAAAGAGACCCAGTACTTC. Its translation is CASSLRTVESKETQYF.

The J gene is TRBJ2-4, the V gene TRBV3-1; 16 bases align to TRBD2. The CDR3 totals 22 residues. Looked up from germline, CDR1 is LGHDT and CDR2 is YNNKEL (reference sequence). The junction had 15 bases not matched to a gene; V was cut back by 4 bases and J by 0 bases. CDR3 in amino acids: CASSPRYGTSGGAQLAKNIQYF. The CDR3 DNA is TGTGCCAGCAGCCCGCGATACGGGACTAGCGGGGGGGCCCAACTAGCCAAAAACATTCAGTACTTC. The full variable domain, in which reference TRBV3-1 and TRBJ2-4 provide the parts outside the CDR3, is DTAVSQTPKYLVTQMGNDKSIKCEQNLGHDTMYWYKQDSKKFLKIMFSYNNKELIINETVPNRFSPKSPDKAHLNLHINSLELGDSAVYFCASSPRYGTSGGAQLAKNIQYFGAGTRLSVL.

The chain couples TRBV14 to TRBJ1-2; 7 bases match TRBD1. V lost 3 bases and J lost 8; bases outside the gene matches: 3. The CDR3 totals 12 residues. Per the germline V gene, CDR1 is SGHDN and CDR2 is FVKESK. The CDR3 reads CASSQTGRGYTF. CDR3 DNA sequence: TGTGCCAGCAGCCAGACAGGGAGGGGCTACACCTTC. Drawing the rest from reference TRBV14 and TRBJ1-2, the complete variable domain is EAGVTQFPSHSVIEKGQTVTLRCDPISGHDNLYWYRRVMGKEIKFLLHFVKESKQDESGMPNNRFLAERTGGTYSTLKVQPAELEDSGVYFCASSQTGRGYTFGSGTRLTVV.

The chain recombines TRBV19 with TRBJ2-5; no clear D. V lost 3 bases, J lost 0 bases, and 14 bases lay in between. This CDR3 region has 16 residues. Germline V gene lookup returns CDR1 LNHDA and CDR2 SQIVND (reference sequence). The CDR3 protein is CASSIQRSVYQETQYF. Here the CDR3 DNA reads TGTGCCAGTAGTATCCAGCGCTCGGTCTACCAAGAGACCCAGTACTTC.

This clonotype was seen a handful of times. This rearrangement joins TRBV30 to TRBJ1-1; no clear D. V lost 0 bases to trimming and J lost 8 bases, with 13 bases between them. Germline V gene data show CDR1 as GTSNPN and CDR2 as SVGIG (reference sequence). The CDR3 is made up of 13 amino acids. The CDR3 bases are TGTGCCTGGAGTGTTGGGAGCGGCACCGAAGCTTTCTTT. Residues: CAWSVGSGTEAFF.

This sequence joins TRBV6-5 and TRBJ2-1; D unresolved. Germline CDR1 and CDR2: MNHEY and SVGAGI. V was clipped by 5 bases and J by 7 bases, with 9 bases between them. This CDR3 has 12 residues. The CDR3 sequence is CASSPTLNEQFF. CDR3 DNA: TGTGCCAGCAGTCCGACCTTAAATGAGCAGTTCTTC.

The sample holds a few counts of this clonotype. The V gene is TRBV7-9, the J gene TRBJ1-3, with TRBD1 matching over 7 bases. CDR3 length: 16 amino acids. Germline trimming cut 1 base from V and 4 bases from J; bases unmatched to any gene: 7. Per germline, CDR1 SEHNR and CDR2 FQNEAQ (reference sequence). CDR3 sequence (DNA): TGTGCCAGCAGCTTAGAAGGGGGACAGCCCGGAAACACCATATATTTT. It is translated as CASSLEGGQPGNTIYF.